The 21 T cell receptor beta chains in this list originate from one sample, sequenced in a study of T cell responses to AZD1222 COVID-19 vaccine. The data were produced by immunoSEQ multiplex PCR, yet TCRdb's version contains in-frame clones alone and is incomplete. The sample shows under 200,000 clones, over 75% of them seen only once. Source: peripheral blood, taken 28 days after the second AZD1222 dose. All receptors come from an adult who received the AZD1222 COVID-19 vaccine.

CDR3 nucleotide sequence: TGTGCCAGCAGTCAGGGGGGCCTCTATGGCTACACCTTC. This translates into CASSQGGLYGYTF. The V gene is TRBV7-8, the J gene TRBJ1-2; 7 nucleotides line up with TRBD1. The V gene end was trimmed by 6 bases and the J gene end by 4 bases; junction bases not matched to a gene: 5. The germline V gene encodes CDR1 SGHVS and CDR2 FQNEAQ. The CDR3 extends over 13 amino acids.

The V and J genes are TRBV5-6 and TRBJ1-6; 10 bases are shared with TRBD1. The V and J ends lost 4 bases and 9 bases, in that order; junction bases with no gene match: 4. This CDR3 is 14 amino acids long. Germline values: CDR1 SGHDT, CDR2 YYEEEE. CDR3 in amino acids: CASSPGQGGSPLHF. DNA of the CDR3: TGTGCCAGCAGCCCAGGACAGGGGGGTTCACCCCTCCACTTT.

This chain connects TRBV11-2 to TRBJ2-1; the match to TRBD1 covers 10 bases. This CDR3 region has 19 residues. Per germline, CDR1 SGHAT and CDR2 FQNNGV. Losses at the gene ends were 0 bases for V and 4 bases for J; bases not matched to a gene: 12. CDR3 region: CASSLDSREGQGFYNEQFF. The CDR3 region has the DNA TGTGCCAGCAGCTTAGACTCTCGAGAGGGACAGGGGTTTTACAATGAGCAGTTCTTC.

This sequence joins TRBV7-2 and TRBJ2-7; 7 nucleotides agree with TRBD1. V was clipped by 1 base and J by 2 bases; unmatched bases: 5. This CDR3 is built from 15 residues. Germline CDR1 is SGHTA and CDR2 is FQGNSA. The CDR3 DNA sequence: TGTGCCAGCAGCTTAGTATACAGGGGAACCTACGAGCAGTACTTC. Translated: CASSLVYRGTYEQYF.

The genes are TRBV5-6 and TRBJ2-1; 8 positions agree with TRBD1. This CDR3 has 17 residues. The V and J ends lost 4 bases and 1 base, in that order; junction bases with no gene match: 10. Germline V CDR1 and CDR2: SGHDT, YYEEEE. CDR3 sequence: CASSRRAQGGSYNEQFF. CDR3 bases: TGTGCCAGCAGCCGTAGGGCACAGGGGGGATCCTACAATGAGCAGTTCTTC.

The genes are TRBV7-8 and TRBJ1-2; D is unresolved. Germline V lookup: CDR1 SGHVS, CDR2 FQNEAQ. The CDR3 totals 12 residues. Trimming cost V 5 bases and J 2 bases, with 6 bases left between them. CDR3 DNA sequence: TGTGCCAGCAGCCACGGAAACTATGGCTACACCTTC. Encoded protein: CASSHGNYGYTF.

This chain joins TRBV9 and TRBJ1-3; no definite D call. V was cut by 4 bases and J by 2 bases, with 10 bases left in between. The CDR3 runs 14 residues. Germline V gene data show CDR1 as SGDLS and CDR2 as YYNGEE. CDR3 sequence (DNA): TGTGCCAGCAGCCCGGCGAGGACTGGAAACACCATATATTTT. Translation gives CASSPARTGNTIYF.

The chain couples TRBV10-1 to TRBJ2-7; 8 bases fit TRBD1. Germline lookup yields CDR1 WNHNN and CDR2 SYGVQD (reference sequence). This CDR3 has 16 amino acids. V trimming: 5 bases; J trimming: 4 bases; junction bases outside the gene matches: 13. CDR3 nucleotide sequence: TGCGCCAGCAGTCCAGGACAGGGAAGAAAAGGATACGAGCAGTACTTC. Encoded protein: CASSPGQGRKGYEQYF.

This clone came up once. The chain links TRBV28 to TRBJ1-2; D uncertain. Germline V gives CDR1 MDHEN, CDR2 SYDVKM. Trimming stripped 6 bases from V and 3 bases from J, with 17 bases between. This CDR3 is built from 15 residues. CDR3 in amino acids: CASSLVLGVYYGYTF. As DNA, the CDR3 is TGTGCCAGCAGCCTCGTATTGGGAGTCTACTATGGCTACACCTTC.

The chain joins TRBV25-1 to TRBJ1-2; TRBD1 is a possible D gene (6 bases). Trimming took 2 bases from V and 5 from J, leaving 18 bases between them. The CDR3 has 16 residues. Germline loops: CDR1 MGHDK, CDR2 SYGVNS. Here the CDR3 reads CASSEMGGPRPYGYTF. CDR3 coding DNA: TGTGCCAGCAGTGAAATGGGGGGGCCCCGTCCTTATGGCTACACCTTC.

The genes are TRBV2 and TRBJ1-1; D unclear. V was trimmed by 7 bases and J by 0 bases, leaving 9 bases between them. CDR3 length equals 13 residues. The V gene's germline CDR1 is SNHLY and CDR2 FYNNEI. As DNA, the CDR3 is TGTGCCAGCAAACTACAAGTGAACACTGAAGCTTTCTTT. Encoded protein: CASKLQVNTEAFF.

The V gene is TRBV27, the J gene TRBJ1-5; D may be TRBD1 (5 bases). Germline CDR1 is MNHEY and CDR2 is SMNVEV (reference sequence). V lost 8 bases and J lost 7, with 12 bases in between. The CDR3 contains 12 residues. The CDR3 DNA follows: TGTGCCAGCGGACCAGGGTGGCAGCCCCAGCATTTT. The encoded protein is CASGPGWQPQHF.

J is TRBJ2-3 and V is TRBV3-1 (or the pseudogene TRBV3-2), with a weak D call TRBD2 (6 bases). V was trimmed by 0 bases and J by 2 bases, leaving 9 bases between them. The length of the CDR3 is 15 residues. CDR1 LGHDT and CDR2 YNNKEL come from the germline V gene (reference sequence). DNA for the CDR3: TGTGCCAGCAGCCAAGAGGCGCGGGACACAGATACGCAGTATTTT. The encoded protein is CASSQEARDTDTQYF.

The V and J genes are TRBV7-9 and TRBJ1-4, with D perhaps matching TRBD1 (5 bases). V was pared by 0 bases and J by 7 bases, with 12 bases between. The CDR3 totals 15 residues. The germline V gene encodes CDR1 SEHNR and CDR2 FQNEAQ (reference sequence). CDR3 residues: CASSLARGDGEKLFF. For the CDR3, the DNA is TGTGCCAGCAGCTTAGCCAGAGGGGATGGTGAAAAACTGTTTTTT.

This clone showed up just once. V is TRBV13 and J is TRBJ2-7; TRBD2 agrees at 7 bases. The germline V gene has CDR1 PRHDT and CDR2 FYEKMQ (reference sequence). CDR3 length: 15 residues. V dropped 3 bases and J dropped 3; count of bases not matched to a gene: 8. The CDR3 region has the DNA TGTGCCAGCAGCTTCGGTCCGGGGGGAGGCTACGAGCAGTACTTC. Encoded protein: CASSFGPGGGYEQYF.

This clone has a single count. CDR3 coding DNA: TGTGCCAGCAGTGGACAGGGGGCATGGGATACGCAGTATTTT. It specifies CASSGQGAWDTQYF. The rearrangement joins TRBV25-1 to TRBJ2-3, with 10 nucleotides matching TRBD1. This CDR3 region has 14 residues. The V and J ends lost 4 bases and 6 bases, in that order; junction bases with no gene match: 4. Per germline, CDR1 MGHDK and CDR2 SYGVNS.

The chain uses TRBV11-3 and TRBJ2-5; 7 bases agree with TRBD2. V shed 2 bases, J shed 2 bases, and the junction held 8 bases outside the gene matches. CDR3 length: 16 residues. Germline values: CDR1 SGHNT, CDR2 YENEEA. CDR3 bases: TGTGCCAGCAGCTTAAATCCAGCCGGGGGGCAAGAGACCCAGTACTTC. The encoded protein is CASSLNPAGGQETQYF.

V gene TRBV4-3 combines with J gene TRBJ2-7; TRBD1 aligns across 7 bases. CDR1 and CDR2 from the germline V gene are LGHNA and YSLEER. The CDR3 loop spans 15 amino acids. V shed 4 bases, J shed 3 bases, and the junction held 9 bases outside the gene matches. Here the CDR3 reads CASSPRTGINYEQYF. CDR3 nucleotides: TGCGCCAGCAGCCCCAGGACAGGAATCAACTACGAGCAGTACTTC.

This clone was counted a few times. The chain carries TRBV18 and TRBJ1-6; TRBD1 matches 8 bases. Germline CDR1 reads KGHSH; CDR2 reads LQKENI. Germline trimming cut 6 bases from V and 3 bases from J; bases unmatched to any gene: 7. The CDR3 runs 16 residues. The CDR3 DNA follows: TGTGCCAGCTCTATGGGACAGGCTAACTATAATTCACCCCTCCACTTT. Translated: CASSMGQANYNSPLHF. Complete variable domain (other parts from reference TRBV18 and TRBJ1-6): NAGVMQNPRHLVRRRGQEARLRCSPMKGHSHVYWYRQLPEEGLKFMVYLQKENIIDESGMPKERFSAEFPKEGPSILRIQQVVRGDSAAYFCASSMGQANYNSPLHFGNGTRLTVT.

This clone has a single count. The chain recombines TRBV6-5 with TRBJ1-2, with TRBD1 identical over 7 bases. Germline CDR1 reads MNHEY; CDR2 reads SVGAGI. This CDR3 region has 14 residues. The V gene end was trimmed by 6 bases and the J gene end by 4 bases; junction bases not matched to a gene: 8. The CDR3 nucleotides are TGTGCCAGCAGACCGACAGGGACCGGCTATGGCTACACCTTC. Protein sequence: CASRPTGTGYGYTF.

This clone appeared once. The genes are TRBV4-3 and TRBJ2-7; 8 bases agree with TRBD1. CDR1 and CDR2 from the germline V gene are LGHNA and YSLEER. CDR3 length: 18 amino acids. Losses at the gene ends were 0 bases for V and 0 bases for J; bases not matched to a gene: 10. CDR3 sequence reads: CASSQELVTGDFSYEQYF. Here the CDR3 DNA reads TGCGCCAGCAGCCAAGAATTGGTGACAGGGGACTTCTCCTACGAGCAGTACTTC.